Below are 24 T cell receptor beta chains sequenced from a single sample in a study of T cell clonotyping in hematopoietic cell transplantation. Indicated time point: recipient sample about 28 days before transplant, after cytoreduction. Here immunoSEQ multiplex PCR was the method, and the copy in TCRdb shows in-frame clones only, minus some. Here the sample spans approximately 46,000 clones, over 75% being singletons. This specimen was peripheral blood mononuclear cells, taken before stem cell transplant. These receptors were obtained from a man aged 60 to 75 with biphenotypic leukemia. Some clones in this sample may be carry-over from other donors' samples.

The rearrangement joins TRBV28 to TRBJ2-3; tentatively, D is TRBD1 (6 bases). The CDR3 runs to 17 residues. With 1 base removed from V and 8 bases from J, the gap between germline ends came to 22 bases. Germline assignment: CDR1 MDHEN and CDR2 SYDVKM. CDR3 bases: TGTGCCAGCAGTTTATCCTCTGGGGATGGGCCAGGGGTTACGCAGTATTTT. It yields the protein CASSLSSGDGPGVTQYF.

The CDR3 nucleotides are TGCGCCAGCAGCCAAGGCAGGGGGGAGACCCAGTACTTC. Translation gives CASSQGRGETQYF. V gene TRBV4-3 combines with J gene TRBJ2-5; 7 bases are shared with TRBD1. The CDR3 extends over 13 amino acids. In germline, CDR1 is LGHNA, CDR2 YSLEER. The V and J ends lost 1 base and 5 bases, in that order; junction bases with no gene match: 1.

The chain carries TRBV28 and TRBJ2-7; D perhaps matches TRBD1 (6 bases). CDR1 MDHEN and CDR2 SYDVKM come from the germline V gene. The germline V and J ends were trimmed by 6 bases and 4 bases, with 10 bases remaining between them. The length of the CDR3 is 12 residues. The CDR3: CASREGGYEQYF. The CDR3 region has the DNA TGTGCCAGCAGGGAAGGGGGTTACGAGCAGTACTTC.

As concerns this clone: At one end the junction does not follow the germline gene, possibly because of a read error. The chain employs TRBV30 and TRBJ1-1; D ambiguous. The germline V gene encodes CDR1 GTSNPN and CDR2 SVGIG (reference sequence). The CDR3 extends over 13 amino acids. The CDR3 region is CAWSPGPNAEAFF. As DNA, the CDR3 is TGTGCCTGGAGTCCGGGCCCGAACGCTGAAGCTTTCTTT.

The chain is built from TRBV12-5 and TRBJ1-1; D is undetermined. This CDR3 comprises 13 residues. The germline V gene encodes CDR1 LGHNT and CDR2 FRNRAP. V lost 11 bases to trimming and J lost 5 bases, with 18 bases between them. The CDR3 here is CASAYGVRTEAFF. CDR3 sequence (DNA): TGTGCTTCAGCGTATGGAGTGCGAACTGAAGCTTTCTTT.

The chain combines TRBV6-1 with TRBJ2-1; 9 bases map to TRBD2. This CDR3 has 15 amino acids. The germline V gene encodes CDR1 MNHNS and CDR2 SASEGT. V lost 6 bases to trimming and J lost 8 bases; unmatched junction nucleotides: 11. This CDR3 is CASRVAGVESDEQFF. DNA of the CDR3: TGTGCCAGCAGGGTAGCGGGAGTAGAATCAGATGAGCAGTTCTTC.

CDR3: CASRPRGFRNQPQHF. In DNA form, the CDR3 reads TGTGCCAGTAGACCCCGGGGTTTTCGAAATCAGCCCCAGCATTTT. The gene calls are TRBV19 and TRBJ1-5; D unresolved. Trimming pared 6 bases from V and 4 bases from J, leaving 16 bases between. This CDR3 comprises 15 residues. Germline V gene sequence: CDR1 LNHDA, CDR2 SQIVND (reference sequence).

The V call is TRBV7-3, the J call TRBJ1-2, with TRBD1 matching over 9 bases. Germline V lookup: CDR1 SGHTA, CDR2 FQGTGA. CDR3 length equals 15 residues. The V segment lost 0 bases and the J segment 6 bases; nucleotides outside the gene matches: 5. The CDR3 DNA is TGTGCCAGCAGCTTAACCCCAGGGACAGGGCATGGCTACACCTTC. Protein: CASSLTPGTGHGYTF.

This chain uses TRBV19 with TRBJ2-1; a weak D match, TRBD1 (6 bases). Germline CDR1 is LNHDA and CDR2 is SQIVND (reference sequence). V lost 5 bases to trimming and J lost 6 bases, with 8 bases between them. This CDR3 has 12 residues. The CDR3 sequence is CASSPGVNEQFF. DNA for the CDR3: TGTGCCAGTAGTCCAGGGGTCAATGAGCAGTTCTTC.

This chain links TRBV29-1 with TRBJ1-2; no definite D call. V was pared by 3 bases and J by 4 bases, with 9 bases between. Germline V gene lookup returns CDR1 SQVTM and CDR2 ANQGSEA. The CDR3 covers 12 residues. The CDR3 DNA sequence: TGCAGCGTTGATTCAGGCATCTATGGCTACACCTTC. It translates to CSVDSGIYGYTF. The entire variable domain, with the rest obtained from reference TRBV29-1 and TRBJ1-2, is as follows: SAVISQKPSRDICQRGTSLTIQCQVDSQVTMMFWYRQQPGQSLTLIATANQGSEATYESGFVIDKFPISRPNLTFSTLTVSNMSPEDSSIYLCSVDSGIYGYTFGSGTRLTVV.

The chain recombines TRBV19 with TRBJ1-3; possibly TRBD1 for D (5 bases). The CDR3 totals 16 residues. The germline gives CDR1 LNHDA, CDR2 SQIVND (reference sequence). With 5 bases removed from V and 0 bases from J, the gap between germline ends came to 14 bases. CDR3: CASSRWEQDSGNTIYF. DNA of the CDR3: TGTGCCAGTAGTCGGTGGGAACAGGACTCTGGAAACACCATATATTTT. Supplemented by reference TRBV19 and TRBJ1-3, the full variable domain reads DGGITQSPKYLFRKEGQNVTLSCEQNLNHDAMYWYRQDPGQGLRLIYYSQIVNDFQKGDIAEGYSVSREKKESFPLTVTSAQKNPTAFYLCASSRWEQDSGNTIYFGEGSWLTVV.

The chain couples TRBV19 to TRBJ2-4; 13 bases are a match to TRBD2. In germline, CDR1 is LNHDA, CDR2 SQIVND (reference sequence). V was clipped by 5 bases and J by 9 bases; unmatched bases: 7. CDR3 length: 15 amino acids. In nucleotides, the CDR3 is TGTGCCAGTAGTCCACTAGCGGGAGGGGAGGGCATTCAGTACTTC. Translating gives CASSPLAGGEGIQYF. Full variable domain (missing parts from reference TRBV19 and TRBJ2-4): DGGITQSPKYLFRKEGQNVTLSCEQNLNHDAMYWYRQDPGQGLRLIYYSQIVNDFQKGDIAEGYSVSREKKESFPLTVTSAQKNPTAFYLCASSPLAGGEGIQYFGAGTRLSVL.

This clone was observed a single time. CDR3 loop: CASGQGDTGELFF. The CDR3, as DNA: TGTGCTAGTGGACAGGGTGACACCGGGGAGCTGTTTTTT. V gene TRBV12-5 combines with J gene TRBJ2-2; tentatively, D is TRBD1 (6 bases). The germline gives CDR1 LGHNT, CDR2 FRNRAP. The CDR3 has 13 amino acids. Trimming took off 6 bases at V and 3 bases at J, with 8 bases between the two ends.

V usage is TRBV4-2 and J usage is TRBJ2-3, with 12 bases matching TRBD2. The CDR3 loop spans 15 amino acids. The germline gives CDR1 LGHNA, CDR2 YNFKEQ. With 1 base clipped from V and 5 bases from J, the junction kept 1 base outside the gene matches. The CDR3 region has the DNA TGTGCCAGCAGCCAAGGACTAGCGGGAGAAGATACGCAGTATTTT. This sequence encodes CASSQGLAGEDTQYF.

This rearrangement joins TRBV5-4 to TRBJ2-1; no clear D gene. The germline V gene has CDR1 SGHNT and CDR2 YYREEE (reference sequence). V was shortened by 6 bases and J by 4 bases, with 17 bases between the two germline ends. CDR3 size: 15 residues. The CDR3 sequence: CASTPTVSRYNEQFF. CDR3 DNA: TGTGCCAGCACCCCCACAGTTAGCCGATACAATGAGCAGTTCTTC.

This clone was seen more than once but under ten times. The CDR3 region is CASSPAQRPYEQYF. CDR3 sequence (DNA): TGTGCCAGCAGCCCTGCCCAAAGGCCCTACGAGCAGTACTTC. The V call is TRBV7-8, the J call TRBJ2-7, with no clear D. V was shortened by 5 bases and J by 2 bases, with 13 bases between the two germline ends. From germline, CDR1 is SGHVS and CDR2 FQNEAQ. The length of the CDR3 is 14 residues.

The chain joins TRBV7-2 to TRBJ2-5; maybe TRBD2 (5 bases). From germline, CDR1 is SGHTA and CDR2 FQGNSA. V was clipped by 5 bases and J by 3 bases, with 13 bases between them. The CDR3 is 14 amino acids. CDR3 sequence (DNA): TGTGCCAGCAGCAAGGACTTCGAGGAAGAGACCCAGTACTTC. As protein: CASSKDFEEETQYF.

CDR3 sequence: CATRPVNAGLEQYF. The CDR3 DNA follows: TGTGCCACCCGGCCCGTAAATGCGGGATTAGAGCAGTACTTC. This sequence joins TRBV19 and TRBJ2-7; D might be TRBD2 (6 bases). CDR1 and CDR2 (germline): LNHDA, SQIVND (reference sequence). This CDR3 region has 14 residues. Trimming took off 10 bases at V and 7 bases at J, with 23 bases between the two ends. Looking up the rest from reference TRBV19 and TRBJ2-7 gives the full variable domain: DGGITQSPKYLFRKEGQNVTLSCEQNLNHDAMYWYRQDPGQGLRLIYYSQIVNDFQKGDIAEGYSVSREKKESFPLTVTSAQKNPTAFYLCATRPVNAGLEQYFGPGTRLTVT.

The CDR3 region has the DNA TGTGCCAGCAGTGGGGGGACAGGGGGCGACGGCTACACCTTC. It encodes CASSGGTGGDGYTF. This chain links TRBV6-1 with TRBJ1-2; 12 bases align to TRBD1. CDR3 length: 14 residues. Germline V gene data show CDR1 as MNHNS and CDR2 as SASEGT. The junction had 5 bases not matched to a gene; V was cut back by 4 bases and J by 8 bases.

The chain couples TRBV28 to TRBJ2-2; 7 nucleotides align to TRBD2. CDR1 and CDR2 from the germline V gene are MDHEN and SYDVKM. Germline trimming cut 10 bases from V and 4 bases from J; bases unmatched to any gene: 12. The CDR3 has 15 amino acids. DNA of the CDR3: TGTGCCACCAAAGGGGCGGGAGTGGGCACCGGGGAGCTGTTTTTT. This translates into CATKGAGVGTGELFF.

V is TRBV6-5 and J is TRBJ2-7, with D tentatively TRBD2 (7 bases). Between the trimmed V and J ends, which lost 2 bases and 4 bases, there was a span of 18 bases. CDR3 length: 16 residues. Germline V gene data show CDR1 as MNHEY and CDR2 as SVGAGI. CDR3 nucleotides: TGTGCCAGCAGTTACGGGGGAGGGGGGCTGATTTACGAGCAGTACTTC. Protein product: CASSYGGGGLIYEQYF.

This rearrangement joins TRBV28 to TRBJ2-7, with a tentative D call TRBD2 (6 bases). In germline, CDR1 is MDHEN, CDR2 SYDVKM. Deletions cut 5 bases from V and 6 bases from J, with 20 bases between. This CDR3 has 15 residues. The CDR3 sequence: CASSLPGSSVSEQYF. CDR3 sequence (DNA): TGTGCCAGCAGTCTTCCCGGGAGTTCGGTTTCCGAGCAGTACTTC.

The genes are TRBV19 and TRBJ2-4, with D perhaps assigned TRBD1 or TRBD2 (5 bases each). Trimming cost V 5 bases and J 8 bases, with 13 bases left between them. Germline V gives CDR1 LNHDA, CDR2 SQIVND (reference sequence). The CDR3 has 13 residues. The CDR3 reads CASSHTGADIQYF. Here the CDR3 DNA reads TGTGCCAGTAGTCATACCGGGGCGGACATTCAGTACTTC.

The gene calls are TRBV11-1 and TRBJ1-4; 7 positions agree with TRBD1. V was pared by 5 bases and J by 8 bases, with 8 bases of the junction left unmatched. This CDR3 is 14 amino acids long. Germline CDR1 SGHAT, CDR2 FQDESV (reference sequence). The CDR3 region is CASSRTGEGEKLFF. The CDR3 coding sequence is TGTGCCAGCAGCCGAACAGGGGAAGGCGAAAAACTGTTTTTT.